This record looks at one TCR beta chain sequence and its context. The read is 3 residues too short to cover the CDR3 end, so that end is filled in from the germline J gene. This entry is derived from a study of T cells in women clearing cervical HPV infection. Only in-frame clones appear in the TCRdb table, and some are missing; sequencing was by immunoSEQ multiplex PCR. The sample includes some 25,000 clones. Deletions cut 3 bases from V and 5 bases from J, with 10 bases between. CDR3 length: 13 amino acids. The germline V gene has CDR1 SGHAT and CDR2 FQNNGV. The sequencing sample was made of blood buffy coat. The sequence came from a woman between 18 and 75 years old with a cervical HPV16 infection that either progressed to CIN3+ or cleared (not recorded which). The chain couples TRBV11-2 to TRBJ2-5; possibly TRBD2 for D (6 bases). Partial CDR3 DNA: TGTGCCAGCAGCTTGGCCGGGACTGAGACC. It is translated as CASSLAGTET. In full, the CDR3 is CASSLAGTETQYF.